This T cell receptor (beta chain) was recorded in a study of blood T cell repertoires in COVID-19. The protocol was immunoSEQ multiplex PCR, while the TCRdb copy is restricted to in-frame clones and leaves out a portion. This sample carries about 270,000 clones, nearly 90% of them seen once, and the ten largest clones take 1.9%. Germline-derived CDR1 and CDR2 are GTSNPN and SVGIG (reference sequence). Trimming cost V 4 bases and J 8 bases; bases outside gene matches: 12. The CDR3 spans 14 residues. The table lists this clone with a few counts. The sample comprised PBMCs or T cells enriched from blood (not recorded which). The origin of this receptor is a woman aged 60-70 years who had recovered from COVID-19. The chain couples TRBV30 to TRBJ1-2, with 8 bases lining up with TRBD1. CDR3 region: CAWNYPGQGGGYTF. Here the CDR3 DNA reads TGTGCCTGGAATTACCCAGGACAGGGCGGGGGCTACACCTTC. The full variable domain, rest sourced from reference TRBV30 and TRBJ1-2, is SQTIHQWPATLVQPVGSPLSLECTVEGTSNPNLYWYRQAAGRGLQLLFYSVGIGQISSEVPQNLSASRPQDRQFILSSKKLLLSDSGFYLCAWNYPGQGGGYTFGSGTRLTVV.